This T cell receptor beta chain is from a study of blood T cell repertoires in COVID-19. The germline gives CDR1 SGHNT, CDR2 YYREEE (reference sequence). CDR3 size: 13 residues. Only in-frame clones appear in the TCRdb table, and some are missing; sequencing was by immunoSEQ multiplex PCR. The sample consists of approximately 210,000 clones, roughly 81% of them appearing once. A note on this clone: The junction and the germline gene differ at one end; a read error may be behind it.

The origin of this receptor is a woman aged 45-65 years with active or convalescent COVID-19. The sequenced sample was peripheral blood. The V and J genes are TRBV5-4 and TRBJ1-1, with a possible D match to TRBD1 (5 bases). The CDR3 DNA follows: TGTGCCAGCAACTTGCAGGGGAACACTGAAGCTTTCTTT. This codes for CASNLQGNTEAFF.